This TCR beta chain was sequenced for a study of cytomegalovirus exposure and HLA in healthy donors. Broader study findings: With high specificity and sensitivity, the classifier reportedly diagnosed cytomegalovirus status. With further analysis later on, most CMV-associated TCR beta chains appeared HLA-restricted.

For this clone: Antigen: not known.

The CDR3 has 13 amino acids. The V gene lost 6 bases and the J gene lost 3 bases, with 11 bases spanning the gap. Germline-derived CDR1 and CDR2 are SGHTA and FQGNSA. The PCR was carried out with 60 Vbeta primers and 13 Jbeta primers. The protocol was immunoSEQ multiplex PCR, while the TCRdb copy is restricted to in-frame clones and leaves out a portion. The data show around 220,000 clones, over 75% seen once. V is TRBV7-2 and J is TRBJ1-1; D unresolved. The source is a girl aged 2-15 years in good health and CMV-seronegative. The specimen was PBMCs. Here the CDR3 DNA reads TGTGCCAGCAGTTTTCGACGGGACACTGAAGCTTTCTTT. It translates to CASSFRRDTEAFF. Full variable domain (outside the CDR3, taken from reference TRBV7-2 and TRBJ1-1): GAGVSQSPSNKVTEKGKDVELRCDPISGHTALYWYRQSLGQGLEFLIYFQGNSAPDKSGLPSDRFSAERTGGSVSTLTIQRTQQEDSAVYLCASSFRRDTEAFFGQGTRLTVV.